This TCR beta chain was profiled in a study of CD8+CD57+ T cells in acquired aplastic anemia. Across the whole study: Sorted CD4+ and CD8+ cells gave a mean 3.2 ug DNA, range about 0.19 to 27.4 ug. Findings and limits, study-wide: Statistical testing detected no significant gap in CD8+ Simpson's diversity between patients and controls. There were over 25 CD8+ CDR3 sequences that occurred in both patients and controls.

Sequencing involved patients with CD8+CD57+ cell expansion previously shown by flow cytometry. A severe acquired aplastic anemia diagnosis applied to all patients. Genomic DNA templated the TCR beta VDJ and CDR3 profiling. Using its own MiXCR run on the reads, TCRdb lists one record per CDR3 protein. The sample lists around 430,000 distinct CDR3 sequences; roughly a third were seen once. V was shortened by 3 bases and J by 6 bases, with 14 bases between the two germline ends. The germline V gene encodes CDR1 GTSNPN and CDR2 SVGIG (reference sequence). The CDR3 spans 13 residues. A few counts support this clonotype. As yet, its antigen is unknown.

The clonotype was recovered from a human donor with aplastic anemia. The chain combines TRBV30 with TRBJ2-5; possible D gene TRBD2, 6 bases. Sequencing was carried out using sorted CD4+, CD8+, or CD8+CD57+ T cells (not recorded which) from PBMCs. The CDR3 loop reads CAWRGWRVQTQYF. In nucleotides, the CDR3 is TGTGCCTGGAGGGGGTGGAGGGTGCAGACCCAGTACTTC.